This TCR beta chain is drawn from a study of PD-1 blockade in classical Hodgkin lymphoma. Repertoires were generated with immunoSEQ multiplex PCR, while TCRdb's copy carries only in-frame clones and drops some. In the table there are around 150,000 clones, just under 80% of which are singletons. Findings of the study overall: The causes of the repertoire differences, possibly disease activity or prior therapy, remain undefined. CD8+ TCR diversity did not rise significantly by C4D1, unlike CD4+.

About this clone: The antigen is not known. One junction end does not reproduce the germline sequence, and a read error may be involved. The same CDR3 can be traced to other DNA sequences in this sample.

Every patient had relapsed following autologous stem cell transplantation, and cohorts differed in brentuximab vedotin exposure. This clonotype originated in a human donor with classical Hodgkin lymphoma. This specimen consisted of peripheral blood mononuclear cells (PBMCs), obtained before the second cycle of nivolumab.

CDR3: CASSWDKSYGYTF. The CDR3 nucleotides read TGCGCCAGCAGCTGGGACAAGTCCTATGGCTACACCTTC. The gene calls are TRBV5-4 and TRBJ1-2, with D possibly being TRBD1 (6 bases). Germline CDR1 reads SGHNT; CDR2 reads YYREEE (reference sequence). The CDR3 consists of 13 residues.